This is a list of T cell receptor beta chains from one sample in a study of vaccination effects on CD4 cells after COVID-19. Antigens for these TCRs are unknown. Data came from immunoSEQ multiplex PCR; TCRdb stores just in-frame clones and leaves some out. The table lists roughly 42,000 clones, over 60% of them singletons. The sample was CD4+ T cells from PBMCs cultured with HCoV-NL63 spike peptides, taken before COVID-19 vaccination. These TCRs come from a human donor who received a COVID-19 vaccine. Each CDR3 is given with its conserved first and last residue.

v_call cdr3_aa
TRBV7-3 CASSTHSGGGTDTQYF
TRBV5-5 CASSLDHSSDYGYTF
TRBV2 CASSLLAGGRETQYF
TRBV5-1 CASSPADRVNTEAFF
TRBV5-5 CASSLESRAGTDTQYF
TRBV9 CASSVSGGNYNEQFF
TRBV7-8 CASSSNSGGPQETQYF
TRBV28 CASRDLDRVDQPQHF
TRBV2 CASRIDWSSGNTIYF
TRBV5-1 CASSLLPGSQETQYF
TRBV24-1 CATSERRLAGGPREQFF
TRBV18 CASSPDLSYGELFF
TRBV2 CASSEEEWYSNQPQHF
TRBV6-6 CASSGSLRDQYF
TRBV6-5 CASSRQDRGQETQYF
TRBV24-1 CATSEQGGTEAFF
TRBV29-1 CSAQWLETQYF
TRBV4-1 CASSRGPTGWELFF
TRBV7-9 CASSSTGYGYTF
TRBV3-1/TRBV3-2 CASSRRVNEQFF
TRBV9 CASSPQGARGMFF
TRBV11-3 CASSNRDRGYSAEAFF
TRBV28 CASSSNGGTDTQYF
TRBV25-1 CASSLHAGGFETQYF
TRBV6-4 CASKDRSTDTQYF
TRBV7-2 CASSPTLTDTQYF
TRBV18 CASSSSTGPSGNTIYF
TRBV5-1 CASSLALGGFQETQYF
TRBV5-8 CASSFLALGANVLTF
TRBV3-1/TRBV3-2 CASSSGQGAISEQFF
TRBV14 CASSVGVNTGELFF
TRBV6-5 CASSYSGVQGKEKLFF
TRBV5-8 CASSLPRGETQYF
TRBV19 CASKDALRNTEAFF
TRBV3-1/TRBV3-2 CASSQGTNEKLFF
TRBV15 CATSSSRGWSPYNEQFF
TRBV28 CASSLGFPQQETQYF
TRBV30 CAWRDPPGYGYTF
TRBV7-9 CASSLGQGSYGYTF
TRBV7-2 CASSFGGTRNTEAFF
TRBV5-1 CASSRGQGNSPLHF
TRBV5-1 CASSIQGGEQFF